This TCR beta chain came from a study of cytomegalovirus exposure and HLA in healthy donors. The germline gives CDR1 SGHRS, CDR2 YFSETQ. CDR3 length equals 14 residues. With 60 Vbeta and 13 Jbeta primers, the PCR was carried out. The assay was immunoSEQ multiplex PCR, and TCRdb's table has in-frame clones only and misses some. The data show about 93,000 clones, over 65% seen once. The J gene is TRBJ2-5, the V gene TRBV5-1; 12 nucleotides line up with TRBD2. The J call could be wrong; TRBJ2-7 is a better fit for the DNA end. The sample comprised PBMCs. This receptor was identified in a man between 45 and 60 years old in good health and CMV-seronegative. CDR3 nucleotide sequence: TGCGCCAGCGCCCTAGCGGGAGGGCCTAACGAGCAGTACTTC. Translated: CASALAGGPNEQYF.